A single sample gave rise to the 18 T cell receptor beta chains below, sequenced in a study of T-cell reconstitution after alpha-beta-depleted transplantation in children. Unique molecular identifiers were incorporated when the TCRbeta library was constructed. TCRdb recomputed calls from the PCR reads with MiXCR, one row per CDR3 protein. The table has 480,000 or so distinct CDR3 sequences, more than 9% seen once. The sample consisted of PBMCs, taken before TCRalphabeta/CD19-depleted stem cell transplant. These receptors all stem from a child aged 2-15 years with inherited bone marrow failure, due to receive a stem cell transplant.

J is TRBJ2-7 and V is TRBV4-1; D might be TRBD2 (6 bases). The CDR3 is 17 amino acids. The V and J ends lost 4 bases and 3 bases respectively, with 22 bases between them. In germline, CDR1 is MGHRA, CDR2 YSYEKL. In nucleotides, the CDR3 is TGCGCCAGCAGCCTCCAGGACTGGCGGGCCGGGGGCTACGAGCAGTACTTC. This translates into CASSLQDWRAGGYEQYF.

This clonotype has a count of ten or more. The gene calls are TRBV7-9 and TRBJ2-1; possibly TRBD1 for D (6 bases). Between the trimmed V and J ends, which lost 5 bases and 7 bases, there was a span of 9 bases. The germline CDR1 and CDR2 sequences are SEHNR and FQNEAQ (reference sequence). CDR3 length: 12 amino acids. CDR3 region: CASSRGGNEQFF. As DNA, the CDR3 is TGTGCCAGCAGCCGAGGGGGAAATGAGCAGTTCTTC.

This clonotype was observed many times. The gene calls are TRBV5-6 and TRBJ2-1; 12 bases line up with TRBD2. CDR3 length: 18 amino acids. V lost 4 bases, J lost 2 bases, and 10 bases stayed unmatched. The germline V gene has CDR1 SGHDT and CDR2 YYEEEE. The CDR3 reads CASSPGLAGMGPYNEQFF. In DNA, the CDR3 is TGTGCCAGCAGCCCCGGACTAGCGGGAATGGGGCCCTACAATGAGCAGTTCTTC. Filled out from reference TRBV5-6 and TRBJ2-1, the complete variable domain reads DAGVTQSPTHLIKTRGQQVTLRCSPKSGHDTVSWYQQALGQGPQFIFQYYEEEERQRGNFPDRFSGHQFPNYSSELNVNALLLGDSALYLCASSPGLAGMGPYNEQFFGPGTRLTVL.

There are many counts of this clonotype. This chain joins TRBV7-2 and TRBJ2-1; D is uncertain. The V gene's germline CDR1 is SGHTA and CDR2 FQGNSA. The ends were cut back, 1 base at V and 2 bases at J, with 9 bases in the middle. The CDR3 has 15 residues. The CDR3 loop is CASSLGTLAYNEQFF. The DNA for the CDR3 is TGTGCCAGCAGCTTAGGGACGCTAGCCTACAATGAGCAGTTCTTC.

The chain is built from TRBV7-2 and TRBJ2-1; 7 nucleotides agree with TRBD2. Germline CDR1 reads SGHTA; CDR2 reads FQGNSA. V lost 5 bases to trimming and J lost 0 bases; unmatched junction nucleotides: 7. CDR3 size: 16 residues. The CDR3 region is CASSPRTRSSYNEQFF. For the CDR3, the DNA is TGTGCCAGCAGCCCGCGGACTAGAAGCTCCTACAATGAGCAGTTCTTC. Complete variable domain (other parts from reference TRBV7-2 and TRBJ2-1): GAGVSQSPSNKVTEKGKDVELRCDPISGHTALYWYRQSLGQGLEFLIYFQGNSAPDKSGLPSDRFSAERTGGSVSTLTIQRTQQEDSAVYLCASSPRTRSSYNEQFFGPGTRLTVL.

This clonotype was picked up many times. This chain connects TRBV4-3 to TRBJ2-2; the D gene is possibly TRBD2 (6 bases). CDR1 and CDR2 from the germline V gene are LGHNA and YSLEER. The CDR3 is 14 residues long. V was shortened by 2 bases and J by 3 bases, with 7 bases between the two germline ends. CDR3 sequence (DNA): TGCGCCAGCAGCCAATGGGAGGACACCGGGGAGCTGTTTTTT. This encodes CASSQWEDTGELFF.

This clonotype was counted between two and nine times. This rearrangement joins TRBV12-3 or TRBV12-4 to TRBJ2-4, with 9 nucleotides matching TRBD1. This CDR3 region has 15 residues. V lost 10 bases and J lost 0; bases outside the gene matches: 7. The CDR3 nucleotides read TGTGCCACCCTGGACAGGGGAACAGCCAAAAACATTCAGTACTTC. Translated, it gives CATLDRGTAKNIQYF.

This clonotype was seen only a few times. V gene TRBV4-2 combines with J gene TRBJ2-1; unclear D gene. The CDR3 is 15 residues long. The V end was cut by 1 base, the J end by 8 bases, with 15 bases between. Germline V CDR1 and CDR2: LGHNA, YNFKEQ. The CDR3 DNA reads as TGTGCCAGCAGCCAAGTGCTAGACCCAAGGGATGAGCAGTTCTTC. It is translated as CASSQVLDPRDEQFF.

This clonotype came up many times. V usage is TRBV7-8 and J usage is TRBJ1-6; D is undetermined. The CDR3 is 12 amino acids. Trimming stripped 5 bases from V and 5 bases from J, with 4 bases between. Germline V gene data show CDR1 as SGHVS and CDR2 as FQNEAQ. The DNA for the CDR3 is TGTGCCAGCAGCCTCAATAATTCACCCCTCCACTTT. Amino acids: CASSLNNSPLHF.

This clonotype was observed many times. This sequence joins TRBV7-9 and TRBJ2-2; possible D gene TRBD1, 7 bases. Germline CDR1 SEHNR, CDR2 FQNEAQ (reference sequence). CDR3 length equals 15 residues. Trimming shortened V by 2 bases and J by 5 bases, and 12 bases separated the two germline ends. This CDR3 reads CASSLSQGRTGELFF. CDR3 sequence (DNA): TGTGCCAGCAGCTTATCACAGGGGAGGACCGGGGAGCTGTTTTTT.

There are many counts of this clonotype. The rearrangement links TRBV12-3 or TRBV12-4 to TRBJ1-6; the D is unclear. V lost 7 bases, J lost 9 bases, and 13 bases lay in between. The CDR3 runs to 13 residues. The chain's CDR3 is CASIEADGSPLHF. The CDR3 bases are TGTGCCAGCATCGAAGCGGACGGTTCACCCCTCCACTTT.

This clonotype has at least ten counts. The genes are TRBV4-3 and TRBJ2-7; the D gene is possibly TRBD2 (5 bases). Trimming removed 1 base at V and 6 bases at J, with 13 bases between. CDR1 and CDR2 from the germline V gene are LGHNA and YSLEER. This CDR3 is built from 14 residues. CDR3 residues: CASSQAVFGGEQYF. For the CDR3, the DNA is TGCGCCAGCAGCCAAGCGGTTTTTGGAGGCGAGCAGTACTTC.

This clonotype was picked up many times. J is TRBJ2-3 and V is TRBV5-8, with 7 nucleotides matching TRBD1. From germline, CDR1 is SGHTS and CDR2 YDEGEE. This CDR3 is built from 16 residues. V shed 0 bases and J 2 bases; nucleotides not matched to a gene: 6. The CDR3 nucleotides are TGTGCCAGCAGCTTGGCCCGGGACAGCACCACAGATACGCAGTATTTT. Protein product: CASSLARDSTTDTQYF. Variable domain in full (rest from reference TRBV5-8 and TRBJ2-3): EAGVTQSPTHLIKTRGQQATLRCSPISGHTSVYWYQQALGLGLQFLLWYDEGEERNRGNFPPRFSGRQFPNYSSELNVNALELEDSALYLCASSLARDSTTDTQYFGPGTRLTVL.

The chain links TRBV6-2 or TRBV6-3 to TRBJ2-2; TRBD2 aligns across 10 bases. V lost 0 bases, J lost 0 bases, and 10 bases stayed unmatched. The CDR3 sequence is 20 residues long. Germline assignment: CDR1 MNHEY and CDR2 SVGEGT. CDR3 loop: CASSYSGVAGGRTNTGELFF. The CDR3 DNA follows: TGTGCCAGCAGTTACTCGGGGGTAGCGGGAGGACGAACGAACACCGGGGAGCTGTTTTTT.

This clonotype was counted between two and nine times. The J gene is TRBJ1-5, the V gene TRBV23-1, with D perhaps matching TRBD1 (6 bases). TRBV23-1 falls under the ORF class, with uncertain function. V dropped 0 bases and J dropped 5 bases, with 17 bases sitting between them. CDR3 length: 17 residues. CDR3 in amino acids: CASSQSFYREGDQPQHF. In DNA form, the CDR3 reads TGCGCCAGCAGTCAATCTTTTTACAGGGAAGGGGATCAGCCCCAGCATTTT.

This clonotype was found many times. V gene TRBV2 combines with J gene TRBJ2-1; weak D call: TRBD2 (5 bases). V lost 6 bases and J lost 15, with 21 bases in between. CDR3 length equals 13 residues. Germline V gene lookup returns CDR1 SNHLY and CDR2 FYNNEI. CDR3 nucleotide sequence: TGTGCCAGCAGCGATAGACTATTCCCCGGTCTGTTCTTC. Amino acids: CASSDRLFPGLFF. The complete variable domain, with remaining parts taken from reference TRBV2 and TRBJ2-1, reads EPEVTQTPSHQVTQMGQEVILRCVPISNHLYFYWYRQILGQKVEFLVSFYNNEISEKSEIFDDQFSVERPDGSNFTLKIRSTKLEDSAMYFCASSDRLFPGLFFGPGTRLTVL.

V is TRBV20-1 and J is TRBJ2-5, with a tentative D call TRBD1 (6 bases). Germline lookup yields CDR1 DFQATT and CDR2 SNEGSKA (reference sequence). This CDR3 comprises 12 residues. V lost 4 bases, J lost 4 bases, and 10 bases lay in between. This chain's CDR3 is CSAKGGSETQYF. The CDR3 nucleotides are TGCAGTGCTAAAGGGGGTTCAGAGACCCAGTACTTC.

This rearrangement joins TRBV20-1 to TRBJ2-1; 8 nucleotides line up with TRBD2. CDR3 length equals 16 residues. V shed 1 base and J 4 bases; nucleotides not matched to a gene: 9. Germline CDR1 DFQATT, CDR2 SNEGSKA (reference sequence). The CDR3 is CSARAVGGRIYNEQFF. The CDR3, as DNA: TGCAGTGCTAGAGCGGTTGGCGGGAGGATTTACAATGAGCAGTTCTTC.